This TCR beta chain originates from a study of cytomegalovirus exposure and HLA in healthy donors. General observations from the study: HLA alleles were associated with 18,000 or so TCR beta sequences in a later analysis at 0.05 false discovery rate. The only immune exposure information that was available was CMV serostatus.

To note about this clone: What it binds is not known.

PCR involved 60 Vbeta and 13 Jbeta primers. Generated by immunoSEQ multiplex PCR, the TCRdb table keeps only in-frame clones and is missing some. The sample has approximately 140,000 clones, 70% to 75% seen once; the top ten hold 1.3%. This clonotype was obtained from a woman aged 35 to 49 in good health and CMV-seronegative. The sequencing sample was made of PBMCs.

CDR3 amino acids: CASSSSGGTGDGYTF. The DNA of the CDR3 is TGTGCCAGCAGTTCGTCGGGCGGGACAGGAGATGGCTACACCTTC. The chain combines TRBV6-5 with TRBJ1-2; 8 nucleotides agree with TRBD1. The CDR3 is 15 residues long. Unmatched junction bases numbered 10, after V lost 4 bases and J lost 6 bases. Germline lookup yields CDR1 MNHEY and CDR2 SVGAGI.